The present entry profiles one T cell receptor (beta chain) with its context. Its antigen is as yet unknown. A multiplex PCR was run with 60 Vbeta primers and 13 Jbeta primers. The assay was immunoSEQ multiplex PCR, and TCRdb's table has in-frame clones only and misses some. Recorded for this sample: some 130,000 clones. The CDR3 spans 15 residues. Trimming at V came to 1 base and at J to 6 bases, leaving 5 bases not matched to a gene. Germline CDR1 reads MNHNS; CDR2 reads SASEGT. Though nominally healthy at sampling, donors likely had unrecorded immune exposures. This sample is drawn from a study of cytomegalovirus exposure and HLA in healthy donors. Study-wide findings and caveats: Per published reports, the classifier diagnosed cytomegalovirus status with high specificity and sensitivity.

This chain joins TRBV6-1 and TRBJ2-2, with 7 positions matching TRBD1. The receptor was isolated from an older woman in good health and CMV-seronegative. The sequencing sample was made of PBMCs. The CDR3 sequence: CASSEDRGLAGELFF. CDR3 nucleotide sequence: TGTGCCAGCAGTGAAGACAGGGGTTTAGCCGGGGAGCTGTTTTTT.